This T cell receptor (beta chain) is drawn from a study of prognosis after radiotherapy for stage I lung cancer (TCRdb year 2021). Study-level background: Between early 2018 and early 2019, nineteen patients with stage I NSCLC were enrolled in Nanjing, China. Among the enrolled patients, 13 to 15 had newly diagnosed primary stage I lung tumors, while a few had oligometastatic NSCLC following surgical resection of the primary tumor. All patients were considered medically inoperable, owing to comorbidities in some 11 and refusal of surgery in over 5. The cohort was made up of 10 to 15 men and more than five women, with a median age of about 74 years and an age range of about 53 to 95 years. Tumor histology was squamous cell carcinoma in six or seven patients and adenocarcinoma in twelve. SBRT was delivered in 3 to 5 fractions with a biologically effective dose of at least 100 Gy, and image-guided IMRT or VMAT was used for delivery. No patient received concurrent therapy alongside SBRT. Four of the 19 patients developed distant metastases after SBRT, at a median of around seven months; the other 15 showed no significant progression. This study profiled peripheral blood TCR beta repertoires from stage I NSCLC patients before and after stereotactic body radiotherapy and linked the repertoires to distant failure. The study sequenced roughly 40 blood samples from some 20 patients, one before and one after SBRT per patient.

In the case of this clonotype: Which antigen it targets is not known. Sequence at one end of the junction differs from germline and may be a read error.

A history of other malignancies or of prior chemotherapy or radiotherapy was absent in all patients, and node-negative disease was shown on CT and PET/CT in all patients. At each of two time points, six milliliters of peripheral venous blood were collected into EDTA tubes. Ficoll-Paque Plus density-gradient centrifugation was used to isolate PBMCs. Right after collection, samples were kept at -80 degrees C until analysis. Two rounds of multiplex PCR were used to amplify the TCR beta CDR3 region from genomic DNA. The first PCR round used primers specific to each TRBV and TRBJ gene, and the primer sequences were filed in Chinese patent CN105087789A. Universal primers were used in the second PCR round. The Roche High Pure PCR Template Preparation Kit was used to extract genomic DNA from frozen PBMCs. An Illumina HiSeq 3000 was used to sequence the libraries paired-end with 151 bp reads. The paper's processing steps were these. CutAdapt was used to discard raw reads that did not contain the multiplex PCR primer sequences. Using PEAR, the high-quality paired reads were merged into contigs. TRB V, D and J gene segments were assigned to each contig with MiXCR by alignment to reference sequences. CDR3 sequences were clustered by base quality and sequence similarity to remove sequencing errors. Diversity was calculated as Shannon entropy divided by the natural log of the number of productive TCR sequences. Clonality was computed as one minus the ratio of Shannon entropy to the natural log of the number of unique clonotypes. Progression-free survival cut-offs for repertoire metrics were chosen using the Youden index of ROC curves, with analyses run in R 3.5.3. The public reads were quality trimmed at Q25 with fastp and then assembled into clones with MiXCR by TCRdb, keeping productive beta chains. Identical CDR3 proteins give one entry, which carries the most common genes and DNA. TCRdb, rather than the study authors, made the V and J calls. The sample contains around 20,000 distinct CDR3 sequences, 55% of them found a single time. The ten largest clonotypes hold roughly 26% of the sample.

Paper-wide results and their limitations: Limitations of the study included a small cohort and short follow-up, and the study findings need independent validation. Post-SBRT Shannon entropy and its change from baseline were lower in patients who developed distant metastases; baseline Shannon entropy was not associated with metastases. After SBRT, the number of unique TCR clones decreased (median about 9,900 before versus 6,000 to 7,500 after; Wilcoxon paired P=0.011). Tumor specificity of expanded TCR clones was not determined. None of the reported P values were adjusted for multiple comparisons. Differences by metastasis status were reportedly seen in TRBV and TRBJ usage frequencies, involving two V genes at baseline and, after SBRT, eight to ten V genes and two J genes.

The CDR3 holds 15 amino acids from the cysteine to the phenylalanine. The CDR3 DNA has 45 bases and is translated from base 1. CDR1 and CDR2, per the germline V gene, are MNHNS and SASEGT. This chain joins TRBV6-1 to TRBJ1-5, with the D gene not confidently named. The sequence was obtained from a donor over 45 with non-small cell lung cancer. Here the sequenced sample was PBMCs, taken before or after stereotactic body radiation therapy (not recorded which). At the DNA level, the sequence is TGTGCCGGCAGTGCTACAGTTAACAGCAATCAGCCCCAGCATTTT. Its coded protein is CAGSATVNSNQPQHF.